These 16 T cell receptor beta chains originate from one sample sequenced in a study of blood T cell repertoires in COVID-19 (dated by TCRdb to the early 2020s). The library was prepared using the immunoSEQ multiplex PCR assay. The table was pulled from immuneACCESS by TCRdb, which kept in-frame rearrangements only. Such tables lose some clones; where checked, under half of the loss comes from unresolved V genes, and the rest has no known cause. This sample has 120,000 to 150,000 clones in its table, and 80% to 90% of those were observed once. About 10% of the sample belongs to the ten largest clones. The sample comprised peripheral blood. The receptors stem from a man aged 55 to 70 with active or convalescent COVID-19.

Here the CDR3 reads CASSQDHPQREGPDTQYF. CDR3 sequence (DNA): TGTGCCAGCAGCCAAGATCATCCCCAGCGGGAGGGCCCAGATACGCAGTATTTT. The chain joins TRBV4-2 to TRBJ2-3; 10 bases are shared with TRBD2. The V and J ends lost 0 bases and 4 bases, in that order; junction bases with no gene match: 10. Germline-derived CDR1 and CDR2 are LGHNA and YNFKEQ. The CDR3 spans 18 residues.

The CDR3 nucleotides read TGTGCCAGCAGTCGGACAGGGCAGGCTGAAAAACTGTTTTTT. This sequence encodes CASSRTGQAEKLFF. V and J are TRBV6-6 and TRBJ1-4, with TRBD1 identical over 8 bases. CDR1 is MNHNY and CDR2 is SVGAGI in the germline V gene (reference sequence). The V gene end was trimmed by 5 bases and the J gene end by 7 bases; junction bases not matched to a gene: 6. The CDR3 has 14 residues.

This chain uses TRBV6-5 with TRBJ2-1, with TRBD2 matching 12 bases. The junction had 6 bases not matched to a gene; V was cut back by 5 bases and J by 7 bases. The germline CDR1 and CDR2 sequences are MNHEY and SVGAGI. This CDR3 region has 15 residues. CDR3 DNA sequence: TGTGCCAGCAGTCCGGGACTAGCGGGTGGTAATGAGCAGTTCTTC. This translates into CASSPGLAGGNEQFF.

This clone was seen just once. The chain couples TRBV18 to TRBJ1-2; 7 bases match TRBD1. Germline assignment: CDR1 KGHSH and CDR2 LQKENI. This CDR3 region has 13 residues. V gave up 6 bases and J gave up 5 bases; unmatched junction bases: 6. CDR3 in amino acids: CASSLQGKYGYTF. The CDR3 region has the DNA TGTGCCAGCTCTCTACAGGGGAAGTATGGCTACACCTTC.

The CDR3 here is CASSSPAGGGHSYNEQFF. The CDR3 DNA reads TGTGCCAGCAGCTCCCCGGCGGGCGGGGGCCACTCCTACAATGAGCAGTTCTTC. The V call is TRBV11-2, the J call TRBJ2-1; D might be TRBD2 (7 bases). V was cut by 4 bases and J by 0 bases, with 19 bases left in between. The V gene's germline CDR1 is SGHAT and CDR2 FQNNGV. The CDR3 totals 18 residues. The whole variable domain, filled in from reference TRBV11-2 and TRBJ2-1, reads EAGVAQSPRYKIIEKRQSVAFWCNPISGHATLYWYQQILGQGPKLLIQFQNNGVVDDSQLPKDRFSAERLKGVDSTLKIQPAKLEDSAVYLCASSSPAGGGHSYNEQFFGPGTRLTVL.

This clone was seen more than once but under ten times. The chain links TRBV27 to TRBJ2-2; 10 nucleotides line up with TRBD2. The CDR3 runs to 16 residues. CDR1 is MNHEY, CDR2 SMNVEV, per germline (reference sequence). J lost 4 bases, V lost 7 bases, and 9 bases had no gene match. The CDR3 coding sequence is TGTGCCAGCAAGCGGGAGGGCCTTTTGGGCACCGGGGAGCTGTTTTTT. Translating it yields CASKREGLLGTGELFF.

This chain links TRBV5-1 with TRBJ2-7; TRBD1 matches 10 bases. Germline CDR1 is SGHRS and CDR2 is YFSETQ. The V and J ends lost 2 bases and 4 bases, in that order; junction bases with no gene match: 3. The CDR3 has 14 residues. The CDR3 DNA is TGCGCCAGCAGCTTTGGGACAGGGGAATACGAGCAGTACTTC. Protein sequence: CASSFGTGEYEQYF.

This chain joins TRBV6-5 and TRBJ1-5; no firm D call. Germline-derived CDR1 and CDR2 are MNHEY and SVGAGI. The CDR3 is made up of 14 amino acids. Trimming pared 6 bases from V and 0 bases from J, leaving 9 bases between. The CDR3 coding sequence is TGTGCCAGCAGCCTCACAGATAGCAATCAGCCCCAGCATTTT. Its protein is CASSLTDSNQPQHF.

The chain combines TRBV7-9 with TRBJ2-7, with 11 bases lining up with TRBD1. Germline loops: CDR1 SEHNR, CDR2 FQNEAQ (reference sequence). This CDR3 spans 15 amino acids. The ends lost 5 bases at V and 5 bases at J; junction bases unmatched: 8. The CDR3 sequence: CASSPRTGGSDEQYF. CDR3 DNA: TGTGCCAGCAGCCCACGGACAGGGGGCAGCGACGAGCAGTACTTC.

The chain has TRBV15 and TRBJ2-5; D is possibly TRBD1 (5 bases). The CDR3 runs 14 residues. With 3 bases removed from V and 1 base from J, the gap between germline ends came to 9 bases. The germline V gene has CDR1 LNHNV and CDR2 YYDKDF (reference sequence). The CDR3 DNA reads as TGTGCCACCAGCAGGAGCAGGGTCCAAGAGACCCAGTACTTC. It codes for CATSRSRVQETQYF.

The gene calls are TRBV7-8 and TRBJ2-5; D may be TRBD2 (5 bases). Germline CDR1 reads SGHVS; CDR2 reads FQNEAQ. Trimming stripped 8 bases from V and 5 bases from J, with 15 bases between. The CDR3 runs 13 residues. DNA for the CDR3: TGTGCCAGCGGCAACGAGGGATGGGAGACCCAGTACTTC. Its protein product is CASGNEGWETQYF.

In nucleotides, the CDR3 is TGTGCCAGCAGCAACAGGGAAAGCTCTGGAAACACCATATATTTT. Protein sequence: CASSNRESSGNTIYF. The chain uses TRBV7-2 and TRBJ1-3; D is possibly TRBD1 (6 bases). The germline V gene encodes CDR1 SGHTA and CDR2 FQGNSA. The V end lost 5 bases, the J end lost 0 bases, and 11 bases lay between the germline ends. The CDR3 is 15 amino acids.

The chain has TRBV7-3 and TRBJ2-1, with D perhaps matching TRBD1 (5 bases). Germline CDR1 is SGHTA and CDR2 is FQGTGA. The ends were cut back, 4 bases at V and 7 bases at J, with 11 bases in the middle. The CDR3 loop spans 13 amino acids. The CDR3 is CASSSSKGNEQFF. CDR3 bases: TGTGCCAGCAGCTCAAGCAAGGGGAATGAGCAGTTCTTC.

This chain connects TRBV27 to TRBJ1-2, with a possible D match to TRBD1 (6 bases). The CDR3 has 13 residues. Trimming removed 5 bases from V and 3 bases from J, with 10 bases in between. Germline V lookup: CDR1 MNHEY, CDR2 SMNVEV (reference sequence). The DNA of the CDR3 is TGTGCCAGCAGTAGAGGACAGTACTATGGCTACACCTTC. Amino acids: CASSRGQYYGYTF.

The V gene is TRBV7-2, the J gene TRBJ2-2, with D possibly TRBD1 on 5 matching bases. The CDR3 sequence is 15 residues long. Between the trimmed V and J ends, which lost 0 bases and 5 bases, there was a span of 10 bases. Germline CDR1 reads SGHTA; CDR2 reads FQGNSA. The CDR3 is CASSLAQDGTGELFF. The CDR3 DNA reads as TGTGCCAGCAGCTTAGCACAGGATGGGACCGGGGAGCTGTTTTTT.

There are a few counts of this clone. This chain joins TRBV7-2 and TRBJ2-1, with 10 bases aligning to TRBD2. The CDR3 sequence is 15 residues long. Germline loops: CDR1 SGHTA, CDR2 FQGNSA. V was pared by 4 bases and J by 4 bases, with 4 bases of the junction left unmatched. CDR3 loop: CASSSTSGQYNEQFF. CDR3 DNA sequence: TGTGCCAGCAGCTCGACTAGCGGGCAGTACAATGAGCAGTTCTTC.